These 7 T cell receptor beta chains originate from one sample sequenced in a study of regulatory T cells in long-lasting Graves disease. Regarding time point: persistent/refractory GD, antithyroid drugs over 5 years with positive TRAb. With RNA extracted from PBMCs as input, the TCR library was made. Combining iRepertoire HTBI primers with Arm-PCR of CDR3 regions, the authors built TCR beta libraries. From the multiplex PCR reads, TCRdb called clonotypes with MiXCR, one entry per CDR3 protein. Of a few hundred thousand distinct CDR3 sequences listed, 20% to 25% are singletons. Sequencing was performed on peripheral blood mononuclear cells (PBMCs), taken when the disease was refractory, from a patient treated with antithyroid drugs. These receptors were obtained from a female donor with Graves disease.

The chain recombines TRBV20-1 with TRBJ2-4; D call uncertain. The CDR3 is made up of 14 amino acids. Deletions cut 0 bases from V and 0 bases from J, with 6 bases between. From germline, CDR1 is DFQATT and CDR2 SNEGSKA (reference sequence). The CDR3 loop reads CSARDGLAKNIQYF. The CDR3 coding sequence is TGCAGTGCTAGAGATGGCTTAGCCAAAAACATTCAGTACTTC.

This rearrangement joins TRBV29-1 to TRBJ1-1; no clear D gene. CDR1 is SQVTM and CDR2 is ANQGSEA in the germline V gene. The CDR3 has 11 amino acids. V was pared by 3 bases and J by 3 bases, with 5 bases between. The CDR3, as DNA: TGCAGCGTTGAGGTTGACACTGAAGCTTTCTTT. Its translation: CSVEVDTEAFF.

The CDR3 is CASSKLGDSLGEQYF. CDR3 DNA sequence: TGTGCCAGCAGCAAGCTAGGTGACAGCTTAGGAGAGCAGTACTTC. This chain connects TRBV3-1 to TRBJ2-7; D possibly corresponds to TRBD1 (5 bases). The CDR3 sequence is 15 residues long. CDR1 is LGHDT and CDR2 is YNNKEL in the germline V gene (reference sequence). The ends were cut back, 5 bases at V and 7 bases at J, with 21 bases in the middle.

This clonotype was detected many times. This sequence joins TRBV6-5 and TRBJ2-7; D is ambiguous. The CDR3 loop spans 13 amino acids. V was cut by 2 bases and J by 3 bases, with 8 bases left in between. Germline assignment: CDR1 MNHEY and CDR2 SVGAGI. CDR3 region: CASSYGRIYEQYF. CDR3 sequence (DNA): TGTGCCAGCAGTTACGGACGGATCTACGAGCAGTACTTC.

This clonotype was recorded many times. The chain links TRBV7-9 to TRBJ1-4; a weak D match, TRBD1 (5 bases). The CDR3 covers 15 residues. Germline CDR1 and CDR2: SEHNR and FQNEAQ (reference sequence). V shed 3 bases and J shed 5 bases, with 13 bases lying between them. CDR3 in DNA: TGTGCCAGCAGCTTTGCGGGGAGGGGAAATGAAAAACTGTTTTTT. This codes for CASSFAGRGNEKLFF.

This clonotype was counted many times. The chain recombines TRBV11-2 with TRBJ1-4, with 9 positions matching TRBD1. Germline CDR1 is SGHAT and CDR2 is FQNNGV. The CDR3 covers 16 residues. V lost 6 bases and J lost 4; bases outside the gene matches: 9. The CDR3 sequence: CASSHGRTGVNEKLFF. CDR3 nucleotide sequence: TGTGCCAGCAGTCATGGGAGGACAGGGGTTAATGAAAAACTGTTTTTT.

V and J are TRBV20-1 and TRBJ1-1, with D perhaps TRBD1 (5 bases). Germline CDR1 is DFQATT and CDR2 is SNEGSKA (reference sequence). V gave up 0 bases and J gave up 5 bases, with 13 bases separating them. CDR3 length equals 14 residues. CDR3 sequence: CSARDPGRGTEAFF. The CDR3 DNA is TGCAGTGCTAGAGATCCAGGGAGAGGAACTGAAGCTTTCTTT.